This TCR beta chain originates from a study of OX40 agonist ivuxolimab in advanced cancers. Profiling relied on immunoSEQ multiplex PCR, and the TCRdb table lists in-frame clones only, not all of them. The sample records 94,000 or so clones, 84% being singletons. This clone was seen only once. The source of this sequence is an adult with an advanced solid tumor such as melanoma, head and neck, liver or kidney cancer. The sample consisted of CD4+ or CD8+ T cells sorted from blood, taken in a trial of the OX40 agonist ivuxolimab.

In nucleotides, the CDR3 is TGTGCCAGCAGTTCCCCCAGCGAAGGGAACACTGAAGCTTTCTTT. Its translation is CASSSPSEGNTEAFF. V usage is TRBV28 and J usage is TRBJ1-1; D is ambiguous. V was shortened by 4 bases and J by 1 base, with 13 bases between the two germline ends. This CDR3 is 15 amino acids long. Germline values: CDR1 MDHEN, CDR2 SYDVKM.